This T cell receptor (beta chain) was recovered during a study of blood T cell repertoires in COVID-19. Overall study: PBMCs, B-cell-depleted T cells, or T cells were the source of the cDNA or gDNA that made up the material.

Assay used: immunoSEQ multiplex PCR; TCRdb lists only in-frame clones, some missing. The table lists about 360,000 clones, roughly 86% of them singletons. The CDR3 sequence is 15 residues long. Germline CDR1 reads MNHEY; CDR2 reads SVGAGI. Trimming removed 6 bases at V and 5 bases at J, with 19 bases between. The receptor's source is a human donor with acute or convalescent COVID-19. The donor label of this sample is uncertain. Sequences were obtained from peripheral blood. This sequence joins TRBV6-5 and TRBJ1-2; tentative D call: TRBD1 (6 bases). CDR3 in amino acids: CASREGGAVGYGYTF. CDR3 nucleotide sequence: TGTGCCAGCAGAGAGGGGGGGGCGGTTGGATATGGCTACACCTTC.